This TCR beta chain was retrieved from a study of T cell repertoires in cytomegalovirus infection. On the study more broadly: Matching HLA type, along with CMV infection, was indicated by public TCR beta signatures.

This clonotype was picked up many times. A single record per CDR3 protein comes from TCRdb applying MiXCR to the reads. The profile shows almost 550,000 distinct CDR3 sequences, 16% of them singletons. Trimming took off 5 bases at V and 5 bases at J, with 18 bases between the two ends. Per germline, CDR1 MNHEY and CDR2 SMNVEV (reference sequence). The length of the CDR3 is 15 residues. The specimen was CD8+ T cells from PBMCs. The TCR comes from a human donor in good health (CMV status not recorded). Some clones in this sample may be carry-over from other donors' samples. This chain uses TRBV27 with TRBJ1-2; D is perhaps TRBD1 (6 bases). CDR3 nucleotide sequence: TGTGCCAGCAGTCCTACCACAGGGTTGGGATATGGCTACACCTTC. Amino acids: CASSPTTGLGYGYTF.